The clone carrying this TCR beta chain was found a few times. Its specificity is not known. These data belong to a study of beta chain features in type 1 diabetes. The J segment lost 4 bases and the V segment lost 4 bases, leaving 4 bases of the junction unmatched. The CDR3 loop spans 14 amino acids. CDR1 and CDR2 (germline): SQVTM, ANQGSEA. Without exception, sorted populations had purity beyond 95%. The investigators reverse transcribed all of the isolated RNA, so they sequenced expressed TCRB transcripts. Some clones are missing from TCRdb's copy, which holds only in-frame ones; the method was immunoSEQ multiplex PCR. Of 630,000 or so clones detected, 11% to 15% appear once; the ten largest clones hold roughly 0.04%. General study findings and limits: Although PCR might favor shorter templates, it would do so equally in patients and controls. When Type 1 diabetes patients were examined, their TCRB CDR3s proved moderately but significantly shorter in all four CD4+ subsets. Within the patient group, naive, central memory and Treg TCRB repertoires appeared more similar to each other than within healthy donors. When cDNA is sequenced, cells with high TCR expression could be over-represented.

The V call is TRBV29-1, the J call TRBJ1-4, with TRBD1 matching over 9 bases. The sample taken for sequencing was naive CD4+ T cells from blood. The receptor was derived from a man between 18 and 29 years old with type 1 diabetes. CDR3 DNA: TGCAGCGTTGGGATGACAGGGGGTAATGAAAAACTGTTTTTT. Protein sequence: CSVGMTGGNEKLFF.